This T cell receptor (beta chain) was sequenced in a study of cytomegalovirus exposure and HLA in healthy donors. Study-wide results and caveats: Presence/absence results assume similar sequencing depth per donor, which may not hold. The likely origin of a cluster of highly shared sequence variants was a sequencing artifact.

The CDR3 has 19 residues. V lost 6 bases, J lost 8 bases, and 31 bases lay in between. Germline loops: CDR1 SGHVS, CDR2 FQNEAQ. Primers included in the PCR were 60 Vbeta and 13 Jbeta primers. Assay: immunoSEQ multiplex PCR; the TCRdb copy retains only in-frame clones and omits some. The table has more than 95,000 clones, 80% to 90% seen once. As regards this clone: Its target is not known.

This sequence joins TRBV7-8 and TRBJ1-4, with a weak D call TRBD1 (5 bases). This TCR was sampled from a woman aged 40 to 55 in good health and CMV-seropositive. Source material: PBMCs. For the CDR3, the DNA is TGTGCCAGCAGTTCTACTAGGAGAGCATGGGGGGTGGAAGAGGAAAAACTGTTTTTT. This codes for CASSSTRRAWGVEEEKLFF.